This T cell receptor beta chain was found in a study of T cell repertoires in cytomegalovirus infection. Study-wide points: Identification of carriers of CMV plus the relevant HLA was achieved through cumulative public TCR beta family frequency.

This clonotype was counted a single time. The antigen is not known. This CDR3 region has 15 residues. V trimming: 6 bases; J trimming: 3 bases; junction bases outside the gene matches: 8. The germline CDR1 and CDR2 sequences are MNHEY and SVGEGT. Each CDR3 protein gets one entry after TCRdb re-called the reads with MiXCR. Of 150,000 to 200,000 distinct CDR3 sequences in the sample, approximately 15% were seen once. This chain joins TRBV6-2 or TRBV6-3 and TRBJ2-1; 7 nucleotides match TRBD2. The sample taken for sequencing was PBMCs. This TCR was recovered from a human donor in good health (CMV status not recorded). Some clones in this sample may be carry-over from other donors' samples. CDR3: CASSPQTGGYNEQFF. In nucleotides, the CDR3 is TGTGCCAGCAGCCCCCAAACGGGGGGCTACAATGAGCAGTTCTTC.